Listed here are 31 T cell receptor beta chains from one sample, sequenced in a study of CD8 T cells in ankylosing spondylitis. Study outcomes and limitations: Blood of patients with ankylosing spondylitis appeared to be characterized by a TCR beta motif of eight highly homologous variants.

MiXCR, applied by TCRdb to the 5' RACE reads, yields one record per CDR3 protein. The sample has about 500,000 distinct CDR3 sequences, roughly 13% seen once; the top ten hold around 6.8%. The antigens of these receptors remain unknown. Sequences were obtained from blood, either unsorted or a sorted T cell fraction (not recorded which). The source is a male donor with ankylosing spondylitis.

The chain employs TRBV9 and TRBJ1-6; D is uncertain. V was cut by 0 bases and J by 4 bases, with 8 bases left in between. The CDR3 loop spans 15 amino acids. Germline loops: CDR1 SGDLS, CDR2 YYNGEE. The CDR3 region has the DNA TGTGCCAGCAGCGTAGATGGCAGTTATAATTCACCCCTCCACTTT. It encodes CASSVDGSYNSPLHF.

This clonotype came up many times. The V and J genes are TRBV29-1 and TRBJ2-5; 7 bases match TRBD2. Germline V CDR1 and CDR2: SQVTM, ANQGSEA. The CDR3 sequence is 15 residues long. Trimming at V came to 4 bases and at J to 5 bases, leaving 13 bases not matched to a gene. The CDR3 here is CSVGPASGGWETQYF. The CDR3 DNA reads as TGCAGCGTTGGTCCGGCTAGCGGAGGGTGGGAGACCCAGTACTTC.

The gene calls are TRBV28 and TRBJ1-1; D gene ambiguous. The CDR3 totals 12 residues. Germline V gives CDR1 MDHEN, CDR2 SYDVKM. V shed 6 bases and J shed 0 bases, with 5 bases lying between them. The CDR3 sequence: CASRPMNTEAFF. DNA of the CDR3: TGTGCCAGCAGACCGATGAACACTGAAGCTTTCTTT.

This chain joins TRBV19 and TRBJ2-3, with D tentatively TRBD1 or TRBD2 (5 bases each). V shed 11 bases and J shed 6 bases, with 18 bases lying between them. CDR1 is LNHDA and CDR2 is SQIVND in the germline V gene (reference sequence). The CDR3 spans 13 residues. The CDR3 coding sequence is TGTGCCGTCCAGCCGGGACCTCGGGATACGCAGTATTTT. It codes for CAVQPGPRDTQYF.

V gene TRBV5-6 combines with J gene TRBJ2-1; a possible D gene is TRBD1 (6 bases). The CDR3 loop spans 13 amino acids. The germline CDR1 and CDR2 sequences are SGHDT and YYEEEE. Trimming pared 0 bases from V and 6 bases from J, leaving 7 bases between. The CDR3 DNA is TGTGCCAGCAGCTTGGACAGGGCCAATGAGCAGTTCTTC. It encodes CASSLDRANEQFF.

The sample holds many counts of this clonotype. CDR3 nucleotides: TGTGCCAGCAGACGCGGGTCTTGGTGGAATGAGCAGTTCTTC. Translated: CASRRGSWWNEQFF. V usage is TRBV14 and J usage is TRBJ2-1; D perhaps matches TRBD2 (5 bases). The CDR3 is 14 amino acids. In germline, CDR1 is SGHDN, CDR2 FVKESK. Deletions cut 6 bases from V and 7 bases from J, with 16 bases between.

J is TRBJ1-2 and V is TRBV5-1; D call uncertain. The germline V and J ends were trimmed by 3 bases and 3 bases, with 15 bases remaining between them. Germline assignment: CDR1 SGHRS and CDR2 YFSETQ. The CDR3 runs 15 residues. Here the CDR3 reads CASSSGQPRDYGYTF. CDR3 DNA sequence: TGCGCCAGCAGCTCCGGTCAACCGAGGGACTATGGCTACACCTTC.

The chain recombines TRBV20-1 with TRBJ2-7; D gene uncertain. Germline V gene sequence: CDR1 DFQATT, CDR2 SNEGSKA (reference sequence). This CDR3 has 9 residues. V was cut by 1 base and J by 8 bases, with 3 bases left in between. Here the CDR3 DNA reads TGCAGTGCTAGAGGAAAGCAGTACTTC. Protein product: CSARGKQYF.

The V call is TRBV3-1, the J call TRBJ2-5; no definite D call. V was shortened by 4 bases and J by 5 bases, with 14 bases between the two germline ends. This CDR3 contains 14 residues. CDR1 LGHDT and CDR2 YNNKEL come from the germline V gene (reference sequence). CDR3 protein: CASSPVQNEETQYF. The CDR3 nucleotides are TGTGCCAGCAGCCCAGTTCAAAACGAGGAGACCCAGTACTTC.

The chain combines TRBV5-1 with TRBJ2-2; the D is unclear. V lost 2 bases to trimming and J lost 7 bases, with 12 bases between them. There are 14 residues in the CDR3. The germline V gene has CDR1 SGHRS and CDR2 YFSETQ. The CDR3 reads CASSFTPQDGELFF. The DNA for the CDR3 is TGCGCCAGCAGCTTCACCCCCCAGGACGGGGAGCTGTTTTTT.

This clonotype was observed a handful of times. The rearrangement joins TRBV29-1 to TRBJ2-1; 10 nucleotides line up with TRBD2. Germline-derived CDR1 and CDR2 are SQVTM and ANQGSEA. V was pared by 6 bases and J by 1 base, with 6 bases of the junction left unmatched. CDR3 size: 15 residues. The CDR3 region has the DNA TGCAGCGTGAGAACTAGCGGGGTTTCCTACAATGAGCAGTTCTTC. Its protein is CSVRTSGVSYNEQFF.

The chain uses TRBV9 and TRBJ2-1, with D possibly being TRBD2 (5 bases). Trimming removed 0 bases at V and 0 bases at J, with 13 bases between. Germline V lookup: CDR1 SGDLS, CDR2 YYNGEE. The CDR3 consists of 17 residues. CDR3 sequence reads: CASSVGAELSSYNEQFF. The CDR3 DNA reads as TGTGCCAGCAGCGTAGGAGCGGAGCTTAGCTCCTACAATGAGCAGTTCTTC.

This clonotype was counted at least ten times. The chain's CDR3 is CAISESLAGGNEQFF. CDR3 in DNA: TGTGCCATCAGTGAGAGCCTAGCGGGAGGTAATGAGCAGTTCTTC. The chain is built from TRBV10-3 and TRBJ2-1; 11 nucleotides match TRBD2. Unmatched junction bases numbered 4, after V lost 2 bases and J lost 7 bases. The CDR3 runs to 15 residues. Germline values: CDR1 ENHRY, CDR2 SYGVKD.

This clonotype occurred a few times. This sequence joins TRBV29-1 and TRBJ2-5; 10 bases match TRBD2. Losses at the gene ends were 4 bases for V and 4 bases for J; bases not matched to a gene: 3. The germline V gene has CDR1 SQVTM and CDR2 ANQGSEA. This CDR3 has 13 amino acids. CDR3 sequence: CSVALAGVETQYF. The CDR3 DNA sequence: TGCAGCGTTGCGCTAGCGGGAGTAGAGACCCAGTACTTC. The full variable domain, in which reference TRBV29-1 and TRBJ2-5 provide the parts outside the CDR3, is SAVISQKPSRDICQRGTSLTIQCQVDSQVTMMFWYRQQPGQSLTLIATANQGSEATYESGFVIDKFPISRPNLTFSTLTVSNMSPEDSSIYLCSVALAGVETQYFGPGTRLLVL.

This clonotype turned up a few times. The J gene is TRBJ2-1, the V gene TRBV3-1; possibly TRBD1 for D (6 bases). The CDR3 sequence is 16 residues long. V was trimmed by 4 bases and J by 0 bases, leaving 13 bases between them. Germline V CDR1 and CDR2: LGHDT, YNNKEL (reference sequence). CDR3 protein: CASSLWGLGSYNEQFF. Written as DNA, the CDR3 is TGTGCCAGCAGCCTCTGGGGGCTAGGCTCCTACAATGAGCAGTTCTTC.

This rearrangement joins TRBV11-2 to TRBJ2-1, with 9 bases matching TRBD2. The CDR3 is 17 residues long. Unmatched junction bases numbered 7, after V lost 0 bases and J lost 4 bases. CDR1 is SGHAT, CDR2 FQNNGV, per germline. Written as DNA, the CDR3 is TGTGCCAGCAGCTTAGACGGGGCGCTAGCGGGGTACAATGAGCAGTTCTTC. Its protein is CASSLDGALAGYNEQFF.

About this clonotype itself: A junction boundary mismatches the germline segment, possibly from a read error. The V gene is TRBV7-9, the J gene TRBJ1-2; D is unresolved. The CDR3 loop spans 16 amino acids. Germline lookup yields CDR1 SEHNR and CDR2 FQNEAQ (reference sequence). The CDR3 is CSSSLGSALGNYGYTF. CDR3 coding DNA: TGTTCCAGCAGCTTAGGGAGCGCATTGGGGAACTATGGCTACACCTTC.

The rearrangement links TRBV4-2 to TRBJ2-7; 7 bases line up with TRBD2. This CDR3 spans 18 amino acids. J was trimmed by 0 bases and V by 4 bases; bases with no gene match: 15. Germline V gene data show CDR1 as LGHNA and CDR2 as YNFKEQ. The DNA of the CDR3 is TGTGCCAGCAGCCCCATAGGGGTGGGGGGGAGCTTCTCCTACGAGCAGTACTTC. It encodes CASSPIGVGGSFSYEQYF.

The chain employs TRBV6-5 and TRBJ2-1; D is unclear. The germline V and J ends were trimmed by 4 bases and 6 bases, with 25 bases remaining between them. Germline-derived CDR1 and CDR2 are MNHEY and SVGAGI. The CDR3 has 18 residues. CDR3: CASSSTWPEDGSTNEQFF. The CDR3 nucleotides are TGTGCCAGCAGTTCCACTTGGCCGGAAGATGGGTCGACCAATGAGCAGTTCTTC.

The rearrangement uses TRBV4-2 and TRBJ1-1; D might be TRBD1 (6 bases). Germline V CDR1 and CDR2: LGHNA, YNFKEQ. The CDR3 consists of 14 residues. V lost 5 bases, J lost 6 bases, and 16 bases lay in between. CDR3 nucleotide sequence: TGTGCCAGCAGCTTCAGGGGAACAGGGTCTGAAGCTTTCTTT. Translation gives CASSFRGTGSEAFF.

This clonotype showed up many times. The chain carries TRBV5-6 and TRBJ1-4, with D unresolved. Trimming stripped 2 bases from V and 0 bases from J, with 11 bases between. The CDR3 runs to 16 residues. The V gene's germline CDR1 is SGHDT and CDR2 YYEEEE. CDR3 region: CASSFSDGTTNEKLFF. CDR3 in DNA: TGTGCCAGCAGCTTTAGTGACGGTACAACTAATGAAAAACTGTTTTTT.

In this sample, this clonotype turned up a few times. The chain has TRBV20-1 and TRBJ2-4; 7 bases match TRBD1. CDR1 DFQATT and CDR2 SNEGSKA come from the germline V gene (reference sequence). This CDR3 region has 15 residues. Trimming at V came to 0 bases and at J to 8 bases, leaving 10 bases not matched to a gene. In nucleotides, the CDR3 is TGCAGTGCTAGAGACCCAACAGGGGCGCAGGACATTCAGTACTTC. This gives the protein CSARDPTGAQDIQYF.

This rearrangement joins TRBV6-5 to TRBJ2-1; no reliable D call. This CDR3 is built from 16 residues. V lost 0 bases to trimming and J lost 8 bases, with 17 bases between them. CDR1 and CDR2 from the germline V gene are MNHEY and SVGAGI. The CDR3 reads CASSYSRTTTGYEQFF. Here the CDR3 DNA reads TGTGCCAGCAGTTACTCTCGGACCACAACGGGTTATGAGCAGTTCTTC.

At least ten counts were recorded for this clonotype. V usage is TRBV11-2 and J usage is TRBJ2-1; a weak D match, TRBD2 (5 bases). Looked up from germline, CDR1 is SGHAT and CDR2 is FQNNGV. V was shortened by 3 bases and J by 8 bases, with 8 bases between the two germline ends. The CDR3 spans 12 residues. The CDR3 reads CASSFEGDEQFF. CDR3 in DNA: TGTGCCAGCAGCTTTGAGGGTGATGAGCAGTTCTTC. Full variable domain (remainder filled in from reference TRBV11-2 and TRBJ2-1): EAGVAQSPRYKIIEKRQSVAFWCNPISGHATLYWYQQILGQGPKLLIQFQNNGVVDDSQLPKDRFSAERLKGVDSTLKIQPAKLEDSAVYLCASSFEGDEQFFGPGTRLTVL.

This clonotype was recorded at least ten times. The DNA of the CDR3 is TGTGCCACCAGCCGCGGGGAACAAGAGACCCAGTACTTC. It codes for CATSRGEQETQYF. The chain links TRBV15 to TRBJ2-5; TRBD2 is a possible D gene (6 bases). V lost 5 bases and J lost 2, with 9 bases in between. CDR3 length: 13 amino acids. Germline CDR1 LNHNV, CDR2 YYDKDF (reference sequence).

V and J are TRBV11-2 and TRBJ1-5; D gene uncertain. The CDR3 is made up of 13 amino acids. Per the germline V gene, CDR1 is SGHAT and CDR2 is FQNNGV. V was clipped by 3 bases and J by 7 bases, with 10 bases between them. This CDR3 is CASSFSTEQPQHF. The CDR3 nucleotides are TGTGCCAGCAGCTTTTCTACAGAGCAGCCCCAGCATTTT.

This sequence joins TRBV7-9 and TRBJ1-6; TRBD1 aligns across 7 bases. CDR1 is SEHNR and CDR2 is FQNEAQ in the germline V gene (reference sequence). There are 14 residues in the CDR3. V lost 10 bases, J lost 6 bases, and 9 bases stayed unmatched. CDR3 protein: CAIEGGETNSPLHF. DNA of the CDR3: TGTGCCATCGAAGGGGGCGAGACTAATTCACCCCTCCACTTT. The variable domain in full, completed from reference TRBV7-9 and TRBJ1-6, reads DTGVSQNPRHKITKRGQNVTFRCDPISEHNRLYWYRQTLGQGPEFLTYFQNEAQLEKSRLLSDRFSAERPKGSFSTLEIQRTEQGDSAMYLCAIEGGETNSPLHFGNGTRLTVT.

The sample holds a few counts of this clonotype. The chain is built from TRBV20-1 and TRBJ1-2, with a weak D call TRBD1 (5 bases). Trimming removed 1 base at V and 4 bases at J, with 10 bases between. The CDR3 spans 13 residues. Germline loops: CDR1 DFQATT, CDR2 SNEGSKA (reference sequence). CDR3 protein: CSARGDGFYGYTF. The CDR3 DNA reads TGCAGTGCTAGAGGGGACGGATTCTATGGCTACACCTTC.

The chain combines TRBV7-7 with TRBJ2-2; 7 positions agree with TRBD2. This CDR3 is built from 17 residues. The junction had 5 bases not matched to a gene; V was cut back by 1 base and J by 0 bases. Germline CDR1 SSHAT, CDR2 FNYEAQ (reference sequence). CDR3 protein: CASSLGSSGPNTGELFF. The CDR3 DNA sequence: TGTGCCAGCAGCTTAGGTTCTAGCGGACCGAACACCGGGGAGCTGTTTTTT.

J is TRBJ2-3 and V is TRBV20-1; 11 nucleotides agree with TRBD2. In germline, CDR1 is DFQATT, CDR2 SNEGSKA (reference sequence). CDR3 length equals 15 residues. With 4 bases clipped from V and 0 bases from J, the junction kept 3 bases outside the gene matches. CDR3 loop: CSATRTSGSTDTQYF. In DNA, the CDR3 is TGCAGTGCTACCCGGACTAGCGGGAGCACAGATACGCAGTATTTT.

The CDR3 DNA reads as TGTGCCAGCAGCCAAGAACTCTCGAGTTTTATGAACACTGAAGCTTTCTTT. Translated, it gives CASSQELSSFMNTEAFF. The gene calls are TRBV14 and TRBJ1-1; D uncertain. The germline CDR1 and CDR2 sequences are SGHDN and FVKESK. V was pared by 0 bases and J by 0 bases, with 14 bases between. The CDR3 loop spans 17 amino acids.